These 17 T cell receptor beta chains were all obtained from the same sample, sequenced in a study of T cells in Graves' hyperthyroidism and ophthalmopathy. RNA transcripts were the template for amplifying TCR beta CDR3 regions. Carried out on the TCR CDR3, a first-round RT-PCR used the HTBI primer set. Each CDR3 protein is one row after TCRdb ran MiXCR on the multiplex PCR reads. The table has hundreds of thousands of distinct CDR3 sequences, 11% to 15% seen once. Sequenced sample: blood. The receptors here all came from a woman in her thirties with Graves' hyperthyroidism that later progressed to Graves' ophthalmopathy.

This clonotype has at least ten counts. This chain joins TRBV6-1 and TRBJ1-2, with D possibly matching TRBD1 (5 bases). The CDR3 spans 13 residues. Germline assignment: CDR1 MNHNS and CDR2 SASEGT. V was trimmed by 5 bases and J by 5 bases, leaving 12 bases between them. The CDR3 sequence is CASSQGPLYGYTF. DNA of the CDR3: TGTGCCAGCAGTCAGGGTCCACTTTATGGCTACACCTTC.

Many counts were recorded for this clonotype. The CDR3: CSARSGSGRDTQYF. In DNA form, the CDR3 reads TGCAGTGCTAGATCAGGGTCGGGGCGAGATACGCAGTATTTT. This chain connects TRBV20-1 to TRBJ2-3; D may match TRBD1 or TRBD2 (5 bases each). The CDR3 is 14 amino acids. Per germline, CDR1 DFQATT and CDR2 SNEGSKA (reference sequence). Trimming stripped 2 bases from V and 5 bases from J, with 14 bases between.

In this sample, this clonotype turned up many times. This sequence may be a read error, since a much larger clone differs from it by one base. The rearrangement links TRBV6-1 to TRBJ1-1; D may be TRBD1 (5 bases). Trimming cost V 6 bases and J 0 bases, with 5 bases left between them. Germline-derived CDR1 and CDR2 are MNHNS and SASEGT. This CDR3 is built from 12 residues. The CDR3 sequence is CASRGVNTEAFF. The CDR3 bases are TGTGCCAGCAGAGGGGTGAACACTGAAGCTTTCTTT.

This clonotype was detected ten times or more. CDR3 loop: CASSYSPISGNTIYF. The CDR3 bases are TGTGCCAGCAGTTACTCGCCCATCTCTGGAAACACCATATATTTT. The V call is TRBV6-5, the J call TRBJ1-3, with D unresolved. Trimming pared 0 bases from V and 0 bases from J, leaving 6 bases between. The CDR3 is 15 residues long. The germline V gene has CDR1 MNHEY and CDR2 SVGAGI.

The chain recombines TRBV7-2 with TRBJ2-4, with no clear D. The CDR3 runs 14 residues. Germline V CDR1 and CDR2: SGHTA, FQGNSA. Trimming removed 6 bases at V and 0 bases at J, with 9 bases between. In DNA, the CDR3 is TGTGCCAGCAGGGCCCGGGTAGCCAAAAACATTCAGTACTTC. This codes for CASRARVAKNIQYF.

There are many counts of this clonotype. The gene calls are TRBV7-8 and TRBJ2-5; 10 bases are shared with TRBD2. Per the germline V gene, CDR1 is SGHVS and CDR2 is FQNEAQ. This CDR3 contains 18 residues. The J segment lost 4 bases and the V segment lost 0 bases, leaving 11 bases of the junction unmatched. CDR3 residues: CASSLAGLAGVGPETQYF. CDR3 in DNA: TGTGCCAGCAGCTTAGCGGGGCTAGCGGGAGTGGGGCCAGAGACCCAGTACTTC.

Concerning this clonotype itself: A clone one base away is much larger, so this may be a read error. The V call is TRBV30, the J call TRBJ1-6; unclear D gene. Trimming removed 0 bases from V and 10 bases from J, with 4 bases in between. In germline, CDR1 is GTSNPN, CDR2 SVGIG (reference sequence). The CDR3 is 11 residues long. The DNA for the CDR3 is TGTGCCTGGAGTGTAATGTCACCCCTCCACTTT. This sequence encodes CAWSVMSPLHF.

The CDR3 nucleotides are TGTGCCAGCAGTTTTAGGGCCCAAGGGTCTGGGGCCAACGTCCTGACTTTC. Protein: CASSFRAQGSGANVLTF. The V gene is TRBV28, the J gene TRBJ2-6; no clear D gene. Germline values: CDR1 MDHEN, CDR2 SYDVKM. This CDR3 is 17 amino acids long. V gave up 3 bases and J gave up 1 base, with 13 bases separating them.

This clonotype was recorded many times. This chain joins TRBV27 and TRBJ2-1, with D perhaps matching TRBD1 (6 bases). Trimming stripped 7 bases from V and 4 bases from J, with 17 bases between. Germline CDR1 and CDR2: MNHEY and SMNVEV (reference sequence). The CDR3 totals 15 residues. This CDR3 reads CASKTSGTPYNEQFF. The CDR3 DNA sequence: TGTGCCAGCAAAACCTCCGGGACACCATACAATGAGCAGTTCTTC.

This clonotype came up many times. V gene TRBV6-6 combines with J gene TRBJ2-2; 11 bases agree with TRBD2. V gave up 0 bases and J gave up 7 bases; unmatched junction bases: 4. Per germline, CDR1 MNHNY and CDR2 SVGAGI (reference sequence). CDR3 size: 16 residues. The CDR3 spells CASSYSPSGRIGELFF. For the CDR3, the DNA is TGTGCCAGCAGTTACTCTCCTAGCGGGAGGATCGGGGAGCTGTTTTTT.

Ten or more counts support this clonotype. This sequence joins TRBV11-3 and TRBJ2-7; 10 nucleotides agree with TRBD2. The V segment lost 5 bases and the J segment 5 bases; nucleotides outside the gene matches: 12. This CDR3 is 16 amino acids long. CDR1 is SGHNT and CDR2 is YENEEA in the germline V gene. The CDR3 sequence is CASSTAAASGSHEQYF. The CDR3 DNA reads as TGTGCCAGCAGCACCGCCGCGGCTAGCGGGAGCCACGAGCAGTACTTC.

In this sample, this clonotype turned up many times. The rearrangement joins TRBV27 to TRBJ2-1; 11 bases match TRBD2. J was trimmed by 0 bases and V by 3 bases; bases with no gene match: 7. The CDR3 consists of 18 residues. Germline values: CDR1 MNHEY, CDR2 SMNVEV (reference sequence). CDR3 sequence (DNA): TGTGCCAGCAGTTTCCAAGGGACTAGCGGAAGCTCCTACAATGAGCAGTTCTTC. Its translation: CASSFQGTSGSSYNEQFF.

This clonotype appeared many times. This chain uses TRBV2 with TRBJ1-5, with unresolved D. The CDR3 length is 13 residues. V was trimmed by 7 bases and J by 1 base, leaving 8 bases between them. Germline assignment: CDR1 SNHLY and CDR2 FYNNEI. CDR3 sequence reads: CASIPDSNQPQHF. The CDR3 DNA is TGTGCCAGCATCCCGGACAGCAATCAGCCCCAGCATTTT. The variable domain in full, completed from reference TRBV2 and TRBJ1-5, reads EPEVTQTPSHQVTQMGQEVILRCVPISNHLYFYWYRQILGQKVEFLVSFYNNEISEKSEIFDDQFSVERPDGSNFTLKIRSTKLEDSAMYFCASIPDSNQPQHFGDGTRLSIL.

The sample holds a few counts of this clonotype. The rearrangement joins TRBV7-2 to TRBJ1-4; tentatively, D is TRBD1 (6 bases). The V gene lost 5 bases and the J gene lost 1 base, with 8 bases spanning the gap. The CDR3 length is 14 residues. The V gene's germline CDR1 is SGHTA and CDR2 FQGNSA. The CDR3 DNA reads as TGTGCCAGCAGCCCAGGGGTAACTAATGAAAAACTGTTTTTT. Its translation: CASSPGVTNEKLFF. Full variable domain (missing parts from reference TRBV7-2 and TRBJ1-4): GAGVSQSPSNKVTEKGKDVELRCDPISGHTALYWYRQSLGQGLEFLIYFQGNSAPDKSGLPSDRFSAERTGGSVSTLTIQRTQQEDSAVYLCASSPGVTNEKLFFGSGTQLSVL.

This clonotype has only a few counts. This chain links TRBV27 with TRBJ1-4; no clear D gene. Germline V gene data show CDR1 as MNHEY and CDR2 as SMNVEV (reference sequence). The CDR3 contains 16 residues. The V end was cut by 1 base, the J end by 5 bases, with 14 bases between. The CDR3 here is CASSLYEGSGNEKLFF. The CDR3 DNA is TGTGCCAGCAGTTTATATGAGGGATCCGGGAATGAAAAACTGTTTTTT.

A few counts support this clonotype. V and J are TRBV5-5 and TRBJ2-2; D unresolved. V lost 2 bases to trimming and J lost 6 bases, with 14 bases between them. The CDR3 totals 15 residues. CDR1 is SGHKS and CDR2 is YYEKEE in the germline V gene (reference sequence). The chain's CDR3 is CASSLLTVVSGELFF. CDR3 DNA sequence: TGTGCCAGCAGCTTACTGACTGTGGTGTCCGGGGAGCTGTTTTTT.

This clonotype occurred many times. This chain joins TRBV13 and TRBJ2-7, with D perhaps matching TRBD2 (6 bases). The CDR3 extends over 15 amino acids. The germline gives CDR1 PRHDT, CDR2 FYEKMQ (reference sequence). V gave up 3 bases and J gave up 0 bases, with 12 bases separating them. The CDR3 DNA reads TGTGCCAGCAGCTTGGGGGGTACGAGCTCCTACGAGCAGTACTTC. It translates to CASSLGGTSSYEQYF.